The present T cell receptor beta chain was sequenced within a study of T cells in Graves' hyperthyroidism and ophthalmopathy. Study observations and caveats: Ophthalmopathy, which appeared later, was predicted by the model a median around 6.9 months before onset. A model of 13 V-J pairs discriminated ophthalmopathy from stable hyperthyroidism.

The ends were cut back, 9 bases at V and 3 bases at J, with 13 bases in the middle. This CDR3 has 13 residues. Per germline, CDR1 SNHLY and CDR2 FYNNEI. Enrolled ophthalmopathy patients presented with a Clinical Activity Score of at least 3, a NOSPECS grade of at least 4, and disease duration under 3 months. Clinical symptoms, serum thyroxine, TRAb, thyroid ultrasound and orbital computed tomography established diagnosis. This clonotype occurred many times. As yet, its antigen is unknown. Amplification of TCR beta CDR3 regions used RNA as the template. A set of HTBI primers served as the primers for a first-round RT-PCR of the TCR CDR3. MiXCR, run by TCRdb on the multiplex PCR reads, gives a single entry per CDR3 protein. The data contain roughly 550,000 distinct CDR3 sequences, about 16% of them singletons.

The chain recombines TRBV2 with TRBJ2-3, with D perhaps TRBD2 (5 bases). The TCR originated in a woman aged 30 to 39 with Graves' ophthalmopathy. Input material: blood. CDR3 nucleotide sequence: TGTGCCAGAGCGGTCGAGAGAACAGATACGCAGTATTTT. Translating gives CARAVERTDTQYF. Full variable domain (outside the CDR3, taken from reference TRBV2 and TRBJ2-3): EPEVTQTPSHQVTQMGQEVILRCVPISNHLYFYWYRQILGQKVEFLVSFYNNEISEKSEIFDDQFSVERPDGSNFTLKIRSTKLEDSAMYFCARAVERTDTQYFGPGTRLTVL.